Listed below are T cell receptor beta chains from one sample, sequenced in a study of regulatory T cells in long-lasting Graves disease. TCRdb redid the calling of the multiplex PCR reads with MiXCR, one entry per CDR3 protein. The table includes roughly 500,000 distinct CDR3 sequences, roughly 14% detected once. In addition, the sample was reused for a study of T cells in Graves' hyperthyroidism and ophthalmopathy.

The sample in question was peripheral blood mononuclear cells (PBMCs), obtained at new diagnosis, from a patient treated with antithyroid drugs. The source is a man aged 30-40 years with Graves disease. Each CDR3 is given without its conserved first and last residue.

j_call,v_call,cdr3_aa
TRBJ1-6,TRBV7-9,ASSEGVGSPLH
TRBJ2-7,TRBV13,ASSLGISSGRFYEQY
TRBJ2-5,TRBV5-4,ASSLEGLEETQY
TRBJ2-1,TRBV6-2/TRBV6-3,ASSFRQRPNEQF
TRBJ1-5,TRBV2,ASREPGNQPQH
TRBJ2-1,TRBV6-1,ASSTSGIISYNEQF
TRBJ1-1,TRBV7-9,ASGLASEAF
TRBJ1-2,TRBV28,ASSLARDGYT
TRBJ2-2,TRBV19,ASKDTGELF
TRBJ1-2,TRBV29-1,SVGSQVLNT
TRBJ1-2,TRBV18,AGKTASGYGYT
TRBJ2-7,TRBV29-1,SVVGGWGYEQY
TRBJ2-5,TRBV7-6,ASSLGDWDRDPVETQY
TRBJ2-2,TRBV28,ASGYSGTGFTGELF
TRBJ1-5,TRBV2,ASSLGRERSNQPQH
TRBJ1-2,TRBV7-2,ASSGGSAVRLGHYGYT
TRBJ2-7,TRBV20-1,SARYGGLSYEQY
TRBJ2-3,TRBV10-3,AIRLGAGGADTQY
TRBJ2-5,TRBV11-2,ASRLVEETQY
TRBJ2-7,TRBV5-1,ASSLEGSGTYEQY
TRBJ2-1,TRBV20-1,SAPTSGRFGEQF
TRBJ1-5,TRBV6-5,ASSYGGGQPQH
TRBJ1-2,TRBV12-3/TRBV12-4,ASSSFPGQGHYT
TRBJ1-2,TRBV29-1,SVERDSVGYGYT
TRBJ2-1,TRBV30,AWYQGTYNEQF
TRBJ2-7,TRBV20-1,SAGRREQY
TRBJ2-1,TRBV28,ASNPPGLASNEQF
TRBJ2-1,TRBV19,ASSMLLWGEQF
TRBJ1-2,TRBV20-1,SVLDSANYGYT
TRBJ1-4,TRBV3-1,ASSPGEATNEKLF
TRBJ2-7,TRBV15,ATSRDRRKRGEQY
TRBJ1-3,TRBV27,ASSPDRVRNTIY
TRBJ2-3,TRBV30,ACLASGSTDTQY
TRBJ2-7,TRBV20-1,SARENYEQY
TRBJ2-3,TRBV5-6,ASSSLRRDTQY
TRBJ1-1,TRBV4-1,ASSPLGRKDEAF
TRBJ2-4,TRBV30,AWSAAGVSKNIQY
TRBJ2-5,TRBV5-6,ASSSPLATDQETQY
TRBJ2-3,TRBV7-2,ASTSERSTDTQY
TRBJ2-1,TRBV20-1,SAHAGTSGRAHEQF
TRBJ2-5,TRBV25-1,ASSEGTGSKTQY
TRBJ2-1,TRBV10-3,AISGGPRGYNEQF
TRBJ1-1,TRBV5-1,ASSLTTANTEAF
TRBJ2-7,TRBV3-1,ASRASASVSYEQY
TRBJ2-7,TRBV3-1,ASSQGGAYEQY
TRBJ2-5,TRBV5-1,ASSLQGVDGRAQY
TRBJ2-4,TRBV7-9,ASSLDRLAKNIQY
TRBJ2-6,TRBV6-1,ASSPTGTGANVLT
TRBJ2-3,TRBV24-1,ATSENPSTGMKTDTQY
TRBJ2-6,TRBV16,ASSPGRVGANVLT
TRBJ2-1,TRBV3-1,ASSQNRRAGGGNEQF
TRBJ1-1,TRBV3-1,ASSQPAVDTEAF
TRBJ2-5,TRBV6-1,ASSEWGQETQY
TRBJ2-1,TRBV7-9,ASSLAWLAGGIYNEQF
TRBJ1-2,TRBV28,ATGGVAGLGYT